The 30 T cell receptor beta chains in this list originate from one sample, sequenced in a study of cytomegalovirus exposure and HLA in healthy donors. PCR used 60 Vbeta primers and 13 Jbeta primers. The method was immunoSEQ multiplex PCR; TCRdb's version includes in-frame clones alone and lacks a portion of them. The sample lists approximately 140,000 clones, 61% seen once, with about 1.7% in the top ten. Input material: PBMCs. The source is a male donor in good health and CMV-seronegative.

The chain uses TRBV5-4 and TRBJ1-1; D call uncertain. The CDR3 contains 14 residues. Germline assignment: CDR1 SGHNT and CDR2 YYREEE (reference sequence). Between the trimmed V and J ends, which lost 0 bases and 1 base, there was a span of 7 bases. CDR3 sequence reads: CASSLASWNTEAFF. The CDR3 DNA reads TGTGCCAGCAGCTTGGCCAGTTGGAACACTGAAGCTTTCTTT.

V is TRBV27 and J is TRBJ1-1; tentatively, D is TRBD1 (6 bases). The CDR3 extends over 13 amino acids. Germline CDR1 and CDR2: MNHEY and SMNVEV (reference sequence). Between the trimmed V and J ends, which lost 4 bases and 4 bases, there was a span of 10 bases. CDR3 nucleotide sequence: TGTGCCAGCAGTTACACAGGGAGCACTGAAGCTTTCTTT. Its protein product is CASSYTGSTEAFF.

This clone has only a few counts. The chain has TRBV4-1 and TRBJ1-1, with 7 bases aligning to TRBD1. Germline loops: CDR1 MGHRA, CDR2 YSYEKL. The CDR3 loop spans 14 amino acids. Germline trimming cut 11 bases from V and 1 base from J; bases unmatched to any gene: 10. CDR3 in DNA: TGCGCCTGCCGGCGGACAGGTGGGAACACTGAAGCTTTCTTT. It yields the protein CACRRTGGNTEAFF.

The chain is built from TRBV9 and TRBJ1-4; possibly TRBD1 for D (5 bases). V lost 3 bases and J 0 bases, leaving 9 bases between the germline ends. The CDR3 length is 15 residues. CDR1 is SGDLS, CDR2 YYNGEE, per germline. CDR3: CASSGGGATNEKLFF. CDR3 coding DNA: TGTGCCAGCAGCGGCGGGGGTGCAACTAATGAAAAACTGTTTTTT.

V usage is TRBV28 and J usage is TRBJ2-7, with D possibly TRBD1 on 5 matching bases. Germline lookup yields CDR1 MDHEN and CDR2 SYDVKM. This CDR3 has 12 residues. Trimming took 5 bases from V and 3 from J, leaving 8 bases between them. DNA for the CDR3: TGTGCCAGCAGTGAACAGGACTACGAGCAGTACTTC. Encoded protein: CASSEQDYEQYF.

The chain is built from TRBV2 and TRBJ2-7; D possibly corresponds to TRBD1 (5 bases). V dropped 6 bases and J dropped 2 bases, with 8 bases sitting between them. The CDR3 spans 12 residues. Germline V gene data show CDR1 as SNHLY and CDR2 as FYNNEI. CDR3 sequence reads: CASSRQTYEQYF. CDR3 DNA: TGTGCCAGCAGCCGACAGACCTACGAGCAGTACTTC.

CDR3 amino acids: CASFGECPPEAFF. CDR3 nucleotides: TGTGCCAGCTTCGGGGAGTGTCCCCCTGAAGCTTTCTTT. V and J are TRBV21-1 and TRBJ1-1. TRBV21-1 is noted as a pseudogene. The CDR3 runs to 13 residues.

Ten or more counts support this clone. The V and J genes are TRBV5-6 and TRBJ1-1; D is ambiguous. CDR1 is SGHDT, CDR2 YYEEEE, per germline. CDR3 length: 14 amino acids. V gave up 1 base and J gave up 5 bases, with 12 bases separating them. CDR3 loop: CASSLTAGRTEAFF. The CDR3 DNA sequence: TGTGCCAGCAGCTTGACCGCCGGGAGGACTGAAGCTTTCTTT.

This clone was observed at least ten times. This chain joins TRBV6-1 and TRBJ1-3; D remains unclear. V dropped 7 bases and J dropped 0 bases, with 10 bases sitting between them. The CDR3 runs to 14 residues. Germline V gene data show CDR1 as MNHNS and CDR2 as SASEGT. CDR3 bases: TGTGCCAGCAAGAGGAGCGGCTCTGGAAACACCATATATTTT. Translated, it gives CASKRSGSGNTIYF.

V and J are TRBV18 and TRBJ2-7; 9 bases are shared with TRBD2. The CDR3 spans 16 residues. Germline V gene data show CDR1 as KGHSH and CDR2 as LQKENI. V lost 3 bases to trimming and J lost 1 base; unmatched junction nucleotides: 7. The CDR3 region is CASSPPAGGGSYEQYF. The DNA of the CDR3 is TGTGCCAGCTCACCCCCAGCGGGGGGAGGGTCCTACGAGCAGTACTTC.

This chain joins TRBV6-5 and TRBJ1-1; 9 bases fit TRBD1. In germline, CDR1 is MNHEY, CDR2 SVGAGI. This CDR3 has 14 residues. J lost 3 bases, V lost 6 bases, and 5 bases had no gene match. Here the CDR3 reads CASRLQGAHTEAFF. The CDR3 nucleotides are TGTGCCAGCAGACTACAGGGGGCGCACACTGAAGCTTTCTTT.

The CDR3 is CASSQPGQGAVGNQPQHF. In DNA form, the CDR3 reads TGCGCCAGCAGCCAGCCGGGACAGGGGGCTGTTGGCAATCAGCCCCAGCATTTT. The V gene is TRBV4-1, the J gene TRBJ1-5; 12 bases fit TRBD1. The CDR3 sequence is 18 residues long. V was clipped by 3 bases and J by 2 bases; unmatched bases: 8. Germline lookup yields CDR1 MGHRA and CDR2 YSYEKL.

The rearrangement uses TRBV29-1 and TRBJ2-3; 7 positions agree with TRBD1. There are 13 residues in the CDR3. Trimming took 6 bases from V and 2 from J; bases not matched to a gene: 5. In germline, CDR1 is SQVTM, CDR2 ANQGSEA. The CDR3 loop is CSVKTGVTDTQYF. The CDR3 DNA sequence: TGCAGCGTCAAAACAGGGGTCACAGATACGCAGTATTTT.

This chain joins TRBV15 and TRBJ2-3; 7 bases are shared with TRBD2. Germline-derived CDR1 and CDR2 are LNHNV and YYDKDF (reference sequence). V lost 3 bases to trimming and J lost 1 base; unmatched junction nucleotides: 10. The CDR3 sequence is 17 residues long. In DNA, the CDR3 is TGTGCCACCAGCAGCCCAGCGGGACCCGGGGGCACAGATACGCAGTATTTT. Its protein product is CATSSPAGPGGTDTQYF. Drawing the rest from reference TRBV15 and TRBJ2-3, the complete variable domain is DAMVIQNPRYQVTQFGKPVTLSCSQTLNHNVMYWYQQKSSQAPKLLFHYYDKDFNNEADTPDNFQSRRPNTSFCFLDIRSPGLGDTAMYLCATSSPAGPGGTDTQYFGPGTRLTVL.

This clone has more than one count but fewer than ten. V gene TRBV5-1 combines with J gene TRBJ1-2; 8 nucleotides agree with TRBD1. The CDR3 is made up of 17 amino acids. V shed 5 bases, J shed 4 bases, and the junction held 16 bases outside the gene matches. The germline CDR1 and CDR2 sequences are SGHRS and YFSETQ. The CDR3 DNA is TGCGCCAGCAGTCACCAACCCGGACAGGGCGACTTCTATGGCTACACCTTC. Translated: CASSHQPGQGDFYGYTF. Full variable domain (remainder filled in from reference TRBV5-1 and TRBJ1-2): KAGVTQTPRYLIKTRGQQVTLSCSPISGHRSVSWYQQTPGQGLQFLFEYFSETQRNKGNFPGRFSGRQFSNSRSEMNVSTLELGDSALYLCASSHQPGQGDFYGYTFGSGTRLTVV.

This clone was counted between two and nine times. The chain employs TRBV7-8 and TRBJ2-1; 9 bases match TRBD2. Germline values: CDR1 SGHVS, CDR2 FQNEAQ. The trim removed 5 bases at V and 5 bases at J, leaving 7 bases unmatched. This CDR3 is built from 15 residues. This CDR3 is CASSDLAGGNNEQFF. As DNA, the CDR3 is TGTGCCAGCAGCGATCTGGCGGGGGGGAACAATGAGCAGTTCTTC.

The chain recombines TRBV5-6 with TRBJ2-1, with TRBD2 matching 9 bases. CDR1 is SGHDT and CDR2 is YYEEEE in the germline V gene. There are 17 residues in the CDR3. The V gene end was trimmed by 2 bases and the J gene end by 4 bases; junction bases not matched to a gene: 10. The CDR3 DNA follows: TGTGCCAGCAGCTTCAGCGGGGGGTACCTAGGGTACAATGAGCAGTTCTTC. Translated: CASSFSGGYLGYNEQFF.

This clone was seen only a few times. This chain uses TRBV30 with TRBJ1-2; TRBD1 is a possible D gene (6 bases). V was cut by 0 bases and J by 0 bases, with 17 bases left in between. This CDR3 has 17 amino acids. Germline V gives CDR1 GTSNPN, CDR2 SVGIG (reference sequence). The CDR3, as DNA: TGTGCCTGGAGTGTAAGTTGGGGGCGCTCATCTAACTATGGCTACACCTTC. As protein: CAWSVSWGRSSNYGYTF.

In its sample, this clone was seen once. The rearrangement uses TRBV7-9 and TRBJ1-5, with D maybe TRBD1 (6 bases). V lost 5 bases to trimming and J lost 7 bases, with 15 bases between them. There are 14 residues in the CDR3. Germline V gives CDR1 SEHNR, CDR2 FQNEAQ (reference sequence). Here the CDR3 DNA reads TGTGCCAGCAGCCCAAACAGGGAACCACAGCCCCAGCATTTT. Its protein is CASSPNREPQPQHF.

The chain has TRBV7-8 and TRBJ1-1; TRBD1 matches at 7 bases. Germline V gene data show CDR1 as SGHVS and CDR2 as FQNEAQ. After removal of 5 bases from V and 3 bases from J, the junction contained 9 bases not matched to a gene. This CDR3 spans 15 amino acids. DNA for the CDR3: TGTGCCAGCAGCCGCGTTACAGGGGTTGACACTGAAGCTTTCTTT. It translates to CASSRVTGVDTEAFF.

CDR3: CASSSDNEQFF. The CDR3 coding sequence is TGCGCCAGCAGCTCGGACAATGAGCAGTTCTTC. The chain employs TRBV5-1 and TRBJ2-1; no clear D gene. The CDR3 consists of 11 residues. Germline CDR1 reads SGHRS; CDR2 reads YFSETQ. V gave up 3 bases and J gave up 5 bases, with 3 bases separating them.

The chain couples TRBV4-1 to TRBJ1-2; 8 nucleotides align to TRBD1. Germline V CDR1 and CDR2: MGHRA, YSYEKL. The CDR3 runs 14 residues. The J segment lost 6 bases and the V segment lost 0 bases, leaving 3 bases of the junction unmatched. The CDR3 sequence: CASSQDNRGNGYTF. The CDR3 bases are TGCGCCAGCAGCCAAGATAACAGGGGGAATGGCTACACCTTC.

The V and J genes are TRBV10-3 and TRBJ2-2; perhaps TRBD1 as D (5 bases). The CDR3 contains 9 residues. The germline V gene encodes CDR1 ENHRY and CDR2 SYGVKD. With 11 bases removed from V and 9 bases from J, the gap between germline ends came to 7 bases. This CDR3 is CAVGRELFF. Here the CDR3 DNA reads TGTGCCGTGGGGCGGGAGCTGTTTTTT.

The V and J genes are TRBV7-2 and TRBJ1-4, with a weak D call TRBD1 (6 bases). The V gene lost 4 bases and the J gene lost 5 bases, with 8 bases spanning the gap. Germline CDR1 and CDR2: SGHTA and FQGNSA. This CDR3 comprises 13 residues. Written as DNA, the CDR3 is TGTGCCAGCAGCTATACAGGGAATGAAAAACTGTTTTTT. Translation: CASSYTGNEKLFF.

The V and J genes are TRBV6-1 and TRBJ1-5; D gene uncertain. Germline V gene lookup returns CDR1 MNHNS and CDR2 SASEGT. With 2 bases removed from V and 0 bases from J, the gap between germline ends came to 2 bases. The CDR3 spans 13 residues. The CDR3 DNA follows: TGTGCCAGCAGTGAATATAGCAATCAGCCCCAGCATTTT. This encodes CASSEYSNQPQHF.

The chain joins TRBV6-5 to TRBJ1-2; TRBD1 is a possible D gene (6 bases). Trimming cost V 4 bases and J 0 bases, with 12 bases left between them. Germline V gene data show CDR1 as MNHEY and CDR2 as SVGAGI. This CDR3 comprises 15 residues. The CDR3 loop reads CASSWQGPSNYGYTF. The CDR3 nucleotides are TGTGCCAGCAGTTGGCAGGGGCCGTCTAACTATGGCTACACCTTC.

This chain connects TRBV6-5 to TRBJ2-5; D unclear. In germline, CDR1 is MNHEY, CDR2 SVGAGI. CDR3 length equals 13 residues. Trimming removed 7 bases from V and 3 bases from J, with 12 bases in between. CDR3 DNA sequence: TGTGCCAGCATGAGACGAGGCGAAGAGACCCAGTACTTC. It translates to CASMRRGEETQYF.

This clone was found a few times. V usage is TRBV4-3 and J usage is TRBJ1-6; TRBD1 matches at 7 bases. This CDR3 contains 15 residues. Germline V gene lookup returns CDR1 LGHNA and CDR2 YSLEER. The junction had 3 bases not matched to a gene; V was cut back by 0 bases and J by 7 bases. The CDR3 protein is CASSQDDRENSPLHF. CDR3 DNA: TGCGCCAGCAGCCAAGATGACAGGGAAAATTCACCCCTCCACTTT.

This clone showed up just a few times. The rearrangement uses TRBV6-5 and TRBJ2-5; TRBD1 might be the D (6 bases). CDR1 MNHEY and CDR2 SVGAGI come from the germline V gene. This CDR3 contains 14 residues. Deletions cut 2 bases from V and 5 bases from J, with 12 bases between. The CDR3 DNA reads TGTGCCAGCAGTTACCAGGGGAGTCTGGAGACCCAGTACTTC. It encodes CASSYQGSLETQYF.

A few counts support this clone. This sequence joins TRBV7-6 and TRBJ2-3, with TRBD2 identical over 7 bases. Germline V CDR1 and CDR2: SGHVS, FNYEAQ. The CDR3 length is 17 residues. Trimming removed 1 base from V and 6 bases from J; junction bases left unmatched: 13. DNA of the CDR3: TGTGCCAGCAGCTTAGTTGGGGGGGGTAGGGGCCCGGATACGCAGTATTTT. It is translated as CASSLVGGGRGPDTQYF.